One T cell receptor beta chain is described in this entry. TCRdb called the RT-PCR reads again in MiXCR, with one record for every CDR3 protein. The sample records about 680,000 distinct CDR3 sequences, 13% to 15% being singletons. The CDR3 is 15 residues long. V trimming: 5 bases; J trimming: 10 bases; junction bases outside the gene matches: 12. Germline V gene sequence: CDR1 MNHEY, CDR2 SVGAGI. The clonotype originates from a female donor in good health, serving as a healthy control. Sequencing was carried out using memory CD4+ T cells from blood. The rearrangement links TRBV6-5 to TRBJ1-1, with TRBD1 matching 11 bases. CDR3 bases: TGTGCCAGCAGTAGGGGACAGGGGGTTCCCGGCGTAGCTTTCTTT. Its translation is CASSRGQGVPGVAFF.